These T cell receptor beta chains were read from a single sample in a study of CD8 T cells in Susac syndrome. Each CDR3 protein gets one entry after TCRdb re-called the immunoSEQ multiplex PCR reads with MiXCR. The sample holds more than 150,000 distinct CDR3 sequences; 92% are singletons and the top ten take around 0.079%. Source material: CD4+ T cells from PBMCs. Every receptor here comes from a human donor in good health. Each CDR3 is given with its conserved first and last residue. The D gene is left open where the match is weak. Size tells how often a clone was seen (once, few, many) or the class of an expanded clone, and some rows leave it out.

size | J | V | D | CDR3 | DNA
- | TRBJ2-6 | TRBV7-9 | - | CASIPWGAGANVLTF | TGTGCCAGCATCCCGTGGGGTGCTGGGGCCAACGTCCTGACTTTC
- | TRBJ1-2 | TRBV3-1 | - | CASSIRGPILPGYTF | TGTGCCAGCAGTATCAGGGGACCGATTCTACCTGGCTACACCTTC
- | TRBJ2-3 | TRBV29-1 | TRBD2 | CSVATSVTDTQYF | TGCAGCGTTGCTACTAGCGTCACAGATACGCAGTATTTT
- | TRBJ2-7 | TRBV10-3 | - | CATGKQGDYEQYF | TGTGCCACGGGGAAACAGGGTGATTACGAGCAGTACTTC
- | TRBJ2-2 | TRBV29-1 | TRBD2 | CSAGGIPVGTGELFF | TGCAGCGCCGGGGGGATCCCCGTGGGCACCGGGGAGCTGTTTTTT
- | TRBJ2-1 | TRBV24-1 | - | CATSDFSSYNEQFF | TGTGCCACCAGTGATTTCAGCTCCTACAATGAGCAGTTCTTC
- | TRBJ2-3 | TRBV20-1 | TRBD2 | CSAPSPQAGGVADTQYF | TGCAGTGCTCCCAGCCCCCAAGCGGGAGGGGTCGCAGATACGCAGTATTTT
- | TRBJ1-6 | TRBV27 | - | CASSLGQGISPLHF | TGTGCCAGCAGTTTGGGCCAAGGGATTTCACCCCTCCACTTT
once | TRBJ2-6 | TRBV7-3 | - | CASSGWISGANVLTF | TGTGCCAGCAGCGGGTGGATCTCTGGGGCCAACGTCCTGACTTTC
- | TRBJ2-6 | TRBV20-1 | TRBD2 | CSAPPPSGGSGANVLTF | TGCAGTGCTCCGCCCCCTAGCGGGGGTTCTGGGGCCAACGTCCTGACTTTC
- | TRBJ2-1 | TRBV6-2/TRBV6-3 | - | CASSFSSEEQFF | TGTGCCAGCAGTTTCTCCTCAGAGGAGCAGTTCTTC
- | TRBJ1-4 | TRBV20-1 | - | CSATSQLGGTNEKLFF | TGCAGTGCTACCTCTCAACTGGGGGGGACTAATGAAAAGCTGTTTTTT
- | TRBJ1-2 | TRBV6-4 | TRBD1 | CASSAGDRGRYTF | TGTGCCAGCAGTGCCGGGGACAGGGGCCGCTACACCTTC
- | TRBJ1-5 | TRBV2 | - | CASSERQPQHF | TGTGCCAGCAGTGAGCGACAGCCCCAGCATTTT
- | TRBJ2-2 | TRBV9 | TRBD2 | CASSVLSSGGTGELFF | TGTGCCAGCAGCGTACTCTCTAGCGGGGGAACCGGGGAGCTGTTTTTT
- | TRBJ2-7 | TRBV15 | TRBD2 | CATSREEGLAGHYEQYF | TGTGCCACCAGCAGAGAAGAGGGACTAGCGGGCCACTACGAGCAGTACTTC
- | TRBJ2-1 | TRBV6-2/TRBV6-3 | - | CASRTVYNEQFF | TGTGCCAGCAGGACAGTTTACAATGAGCAGTTCTTC
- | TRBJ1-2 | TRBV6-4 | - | CASSGGTRRDGYTF | TGTGCCAGCAGTGGAGGGACAAGGAGAGATGGCTACACCTTC
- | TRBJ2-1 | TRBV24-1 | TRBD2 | CATSDPGLAGYNEQFF | TGTGCCACCAGTGATCCCGGACTAGCGGGATACAATGAGCAGTTCTTC
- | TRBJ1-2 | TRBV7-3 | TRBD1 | CASSAGQGLGGYTF | TGTGCCAGCAGCGCGGGACAGGGGTTAGGCGGCTACACCTTC
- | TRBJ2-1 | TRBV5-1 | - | CASSQQGSYNEQFF | TGCGCCAGCAGCCAACAGGGCTCCTACAATGAGCAGTTCTTC
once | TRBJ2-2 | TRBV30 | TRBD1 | CAWGHQGARAGELFF | TGTGCCTGGGGGCACCAGGGGGCGCGGGCCGGGGAGCTGTTTTTT
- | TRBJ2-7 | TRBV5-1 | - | CASSLARTRSYEQYF | TGCGCCAGCAGCTTAGCCCGTACTAGGTCCTACGAGCAGTACTTC
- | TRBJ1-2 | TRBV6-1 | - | CASSPSLTGRNYGYTF | TGTGCCAGCAGCCCTTCCCTGACAGGTCGAAACTATGGCTACACCTTC
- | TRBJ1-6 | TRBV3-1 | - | CASSPRDTNSPLHF | TGTGCCAGCAGCCCCCGGGACACAAATTCACCCCTCCACTTT
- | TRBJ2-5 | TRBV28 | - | CASSRPDPPETQYF | TGTGCCAGCAGTCGACCGGACCCACCAGAGACCCAGTACTTC
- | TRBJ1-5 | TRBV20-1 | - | CSVRRVSNQPQHF | TGCAGTGTCCGGCGGGTGAGCAATCAGCCCCAGCATTTT
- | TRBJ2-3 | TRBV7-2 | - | CASSRGPTDTQYF | TGTGCCAGCAGCCGAGGCCCCACAGATACGCAGTATTTT